This T cell receptor beta chain was found in a study of Ad26.COV2.S vaccination and SARS-CoV-2 variants. Study context: Enrollment placed the donor in the COV1001 Ad26.COV2.S trial arm. Study-level findings and limits: Reported findings describe substantial breadth in spike-specific CD8+ and CD4+ T cell responses following vaccination.

Assay: immunoSEQ multiplex PCR; the TCRdb copy retains only in-frame clones and omits some. Of some 480,000 clones in the sample, 87% were seen once. Treatment given: roughly 19 received Ad26.COV2.S at low or high dose, single or two shots; about 5 received placebo; per-sample allocation not given. The study sampled participants on day 63 after the first vaccine or placebo injection. Of note for this clone: Its antigen is unknown.

This CDR3 contains 13 residues. CDR1 is SGDLS and CDR2 is YYNGEE in the germline V gene. Deletions cut 4 bases from V and 8 bases from J, with 15 bases between. The sample was peripheral blood, taken in a trial of Ad26.COV2.S vaccine versus placebo. V is TRBV9 and J is TRBJ1-2; no clear D gene. The TCR originated in a person between 18 and 65 years old who received the Ad26.COV2.S COVID-19 vaccine or a placebo. CDR3 residues: CASSQSSPGGYTF. CDR3 DNA: TGTGCCAGCAGCCAGTCTTCGCCGGGGGGCTACACCTTC.